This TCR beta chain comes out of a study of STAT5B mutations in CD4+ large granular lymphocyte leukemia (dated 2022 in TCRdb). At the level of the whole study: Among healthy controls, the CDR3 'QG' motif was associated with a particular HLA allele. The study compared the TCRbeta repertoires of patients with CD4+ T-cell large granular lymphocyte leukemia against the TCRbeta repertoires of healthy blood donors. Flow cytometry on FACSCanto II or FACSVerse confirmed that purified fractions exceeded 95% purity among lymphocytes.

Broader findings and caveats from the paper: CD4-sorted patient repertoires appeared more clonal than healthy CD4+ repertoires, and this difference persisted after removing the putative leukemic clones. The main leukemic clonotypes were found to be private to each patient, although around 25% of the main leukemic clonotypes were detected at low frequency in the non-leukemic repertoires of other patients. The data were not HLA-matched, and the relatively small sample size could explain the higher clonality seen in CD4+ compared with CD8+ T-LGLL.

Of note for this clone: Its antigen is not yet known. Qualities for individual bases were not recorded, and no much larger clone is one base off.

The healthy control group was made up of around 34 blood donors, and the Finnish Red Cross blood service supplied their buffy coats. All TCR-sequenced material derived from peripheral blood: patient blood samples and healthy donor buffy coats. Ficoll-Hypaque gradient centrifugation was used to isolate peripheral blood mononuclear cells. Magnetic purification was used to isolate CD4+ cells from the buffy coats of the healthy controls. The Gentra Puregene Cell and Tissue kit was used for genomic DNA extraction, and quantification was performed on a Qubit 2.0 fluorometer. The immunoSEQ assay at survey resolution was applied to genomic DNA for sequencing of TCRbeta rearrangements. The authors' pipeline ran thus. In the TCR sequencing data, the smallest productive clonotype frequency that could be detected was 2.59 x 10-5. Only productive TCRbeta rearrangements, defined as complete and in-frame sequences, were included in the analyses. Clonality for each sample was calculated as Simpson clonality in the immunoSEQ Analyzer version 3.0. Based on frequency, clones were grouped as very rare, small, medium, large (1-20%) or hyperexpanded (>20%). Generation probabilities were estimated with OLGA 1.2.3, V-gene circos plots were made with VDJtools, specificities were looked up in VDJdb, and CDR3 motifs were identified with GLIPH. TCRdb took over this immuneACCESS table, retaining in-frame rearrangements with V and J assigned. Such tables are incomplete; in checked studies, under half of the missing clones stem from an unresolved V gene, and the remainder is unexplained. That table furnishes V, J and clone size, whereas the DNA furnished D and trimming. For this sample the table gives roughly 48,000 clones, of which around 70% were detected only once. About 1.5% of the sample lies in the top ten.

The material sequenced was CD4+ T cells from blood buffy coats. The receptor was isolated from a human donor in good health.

In nucleotides, the sequence is TGTGCCAGCACCGAGGGCCTATTGGCCGGGGAGCTGTTTTTT. Its translation is CASTEGLLAGELFF. The chain is encoded by TRBV2 joined to TRBJ2-2; possibly the D gene is TRBD2, per 5 matching bases. The germline V gene gives CDR1 as SNHLY and CDR2 as FYNNEI. Trimming takes 7 bases from V and 6 bases from J, and the germline ends sit 15 bases apart. The CDR3 covers 14 residues, taking in both the cysteine and the phenylalanine. Here the CDR3 DNA is all that survives: 42 bases in frame from base 1.